What follows describes a single T cell receptor (beta chain). Its target is unknown. The data stem from a study of early T cells in non-severe SARS-CoV-2 infection. Looking at the study overall: Sequencing was performed on bulk RNA from unsorted whole blood, leaving chains unpaired.

Attached unique molecular identifiers marked individual cDNA molecules. TCRdb passed the 5' RACE reads through MiXCR, listing each CDR3 protein once. The sample contains about 60,000 distinct CDR3 sequences, around 10% of which appear only once. The V end was cut by 6 bases, the J end by 5 bases, with 16 bases between. The CDR3 is 14 residues long. Germline CDR1 reads MDHEN; CDR2 reads SYDVKM. Whole-study results and caveats: The matching step, a VDJdb search, favored anti-spike CD8 responses and missed private and CD4 specificities.

The gene calls are TRBV28 and TRBJ1-1; D gene uncertain. The sequenced sample consisted of whole blood. The receptor was derived from an adult who was a healthcare worker with PCR-confirmed SARS-CoV-2 infection or an uninfected control (not recorded which). Written as DNA, the CDR3 is TGTGCCAGCAGCTCCTATGGACTGGGAACTGAAGCTTTCTTT. Translation gives CASSSYGLGTEAFF.